This T cell receptor (beta chain) was recorded in a study of blood T cell repertoires in COVID-19. Turning to the study itself: T cells, B-cell-depleted T cells, or PBMCs provided the cDNA or gDNA that served as material.

Trimming stripped 1 base from V and 6 bases from J, with 8 bases between. The CDR3 runs to 13 residues. Germline lookup yields CDR1 SEHNR and CDR2 FQNEAQ (reference sequence). Methods used by the authors: How many nucleated cells were present was estimated from reference gene primer amplification. TCRdb's copy holds only in-frame clones and misses some; the assay was immunoSEQ multiplex PCR. V and J calls and clone size follow that table, whereas D and trimming were derived from the DNA. The repertoire consists of about 92,000 clones, with 91% occurring once and the leading ten covering 1.8%. The sequence was obtained from a human donor with active COVID-19. The donor label of this sample is uncertain. The chain combines TRBV7-9 with TRBJ2-3; D is ambiguous. The sequenced sample consisted of peripheral blood. CDR3 region: CASSLVIFDTQYF. Written as DNA, the CDR3 is TGTGCCAGCAGCTTAGTAATCTTTGATACGCAGTATTTT. Full variable domain (outside the CDR3, taken from reference TRBV7-9 and TRBJ2-3): DTGVSQNPRHKITKRGQNVTFRCDPISEHNRLYWYRQTLGQGPEFLTYFQNEAQLEKSRLLSDRFSAERPKGSFSTLEIQRTEQGDSAMYLCASSLVIFDTQYFGPGTRLTVL.